This T cell receptor (beta chain) was captured by sequencing in a study of graft-versus-host responses after intestinal transplantation. The overall study: Anti-thymocyte globulin induction preceded two to four years of tacrolimus and steroid maintenance in all recipients. Study results and caveats: Detected in recipient marrow were GvH clones, some of which were first observed in ileum or blood. Early post-transplant HvG declines showed an association with peak circulating GvH clone levels.

As for this clone: The antigen is not known.

The CDR3 covers 13 residues. Germline-derived CDR1 and CDR2 are SGHDN and FVKESK. The germline V and J ends were trimmed by 1 base and 8 bases, with 11 bases remaining between them. Data came from immunoSEQ multiplex PCR; TCRdb stores just in-frame clones and leaves some out. The sample includes about 88,000 clones, approximately 94% of them seen just once. The V and J genes are TRBV14 and TRBJ1-2; D is uncertain. The origin of this receptor is a human donor who was the organ donor for an intestinal transplant. Sequenced here: unstimulated CD4+ T cells sorted from spleen or lymph node cells, sampled before transplant. DNA for the CDR3: TGTGCCAGCAGCCAAGGGACCCCTTGGGGCTACACCTTC. Protein: CASSQGTPWGYTF.